This record concerns one TCR beta chain sequence. The data are from a study of blood T cell repertoires in COVID-19. In germline, CDR1 is SGHNT, CDR2 YYREEE (reference sequence). V gave up 5 bases and J gave up 2 bases, with 16 bases separating them. The CDR3 has 15 amino acids. In the authors' methods: How many nucleated cells were present was estimated from reference gene primer amplification. Clones were read by immunoSEQ multiplex PCR, and TCRdb kept only the in-frame ones, dropping some. V, J and clone size reflect that table, while D and trimming were determined from the DNA. The table lists approximately 150,000 clones, around 79% of them singletons.

The TCR comes from a man in his fifties or sixties with active or convalescent COVID-19. Sequenced material: peripheral blood. This chain uses TRBV5-4 with TRBJ2-5; D is uncertain. The DNA for the CDR3 is TGTGCCAGCAGTTTTCTGTTGGAGTCGCAAGAGACCCAGTACTTC. This codes for CASSFLLESQETQYF.